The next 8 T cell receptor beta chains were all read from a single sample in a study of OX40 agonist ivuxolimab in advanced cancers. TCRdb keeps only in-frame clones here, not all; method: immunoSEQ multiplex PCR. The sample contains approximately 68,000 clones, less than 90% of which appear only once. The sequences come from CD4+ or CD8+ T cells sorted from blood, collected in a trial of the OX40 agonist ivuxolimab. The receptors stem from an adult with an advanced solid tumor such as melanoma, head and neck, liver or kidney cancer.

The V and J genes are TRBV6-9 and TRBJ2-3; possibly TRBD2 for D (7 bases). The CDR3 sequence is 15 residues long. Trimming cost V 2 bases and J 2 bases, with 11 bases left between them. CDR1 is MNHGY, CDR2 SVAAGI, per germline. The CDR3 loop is CASSYGGGYTDTQYF. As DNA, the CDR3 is TGTGCCAGCAGTTATGGCGGGGGCTACACAGATACGCAGTATTTT.

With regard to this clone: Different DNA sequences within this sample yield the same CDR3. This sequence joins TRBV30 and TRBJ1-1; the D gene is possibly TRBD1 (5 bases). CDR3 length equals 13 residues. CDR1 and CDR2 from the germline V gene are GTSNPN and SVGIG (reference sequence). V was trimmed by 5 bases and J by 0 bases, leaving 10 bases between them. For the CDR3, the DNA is TGTGCCTGGGACAGACGTATGAACACTGAAGCTTTCTTT. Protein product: CAWDRRMNTEAFF.

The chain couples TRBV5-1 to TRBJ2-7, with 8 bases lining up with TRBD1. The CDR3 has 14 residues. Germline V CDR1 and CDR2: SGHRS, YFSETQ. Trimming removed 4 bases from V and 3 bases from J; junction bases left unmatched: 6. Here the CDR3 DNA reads TGCGCCAGCAGCGCCTCAGGGACAGGCTACGAGCAGTACTTC. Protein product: CASSASGTGYEQYF.

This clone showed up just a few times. The CDR3, as DNA: TGTGCCAGCAGCCAAGACTACCAGGGTGGAACTAATGAAAAACTGTTTTTT. Translated, it gives CASSQDYQGGTNEKLFF. This chain connects TRBV4-2 to TRBJ1-4; the D gene is possibly TRBD1 (5 bases). The V and J ends lost 0 bases and 1 base respectively, with 12 bases between them. There are 17 residues in the CDR3. Germline V CDR1 and CDR2: LGHNA, YNFKEQ.

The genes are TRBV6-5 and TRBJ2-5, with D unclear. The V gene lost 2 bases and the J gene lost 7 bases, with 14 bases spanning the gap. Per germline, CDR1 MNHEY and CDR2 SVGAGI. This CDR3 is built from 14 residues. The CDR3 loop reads CASSYAPPLATQYF. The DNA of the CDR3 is TGTGCCAGCAGTTACGCGCCACCTTTGGCGACCCAGTACTTC.

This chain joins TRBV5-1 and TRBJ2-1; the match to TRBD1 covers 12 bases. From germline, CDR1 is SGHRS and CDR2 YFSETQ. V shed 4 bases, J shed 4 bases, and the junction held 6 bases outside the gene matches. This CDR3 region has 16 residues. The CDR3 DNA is TGCGCCAGCAGCCCGGGACAGGGGGCATTATACAATGAGCAGTTCTTC. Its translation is CASSPGQGALYNEQFF.

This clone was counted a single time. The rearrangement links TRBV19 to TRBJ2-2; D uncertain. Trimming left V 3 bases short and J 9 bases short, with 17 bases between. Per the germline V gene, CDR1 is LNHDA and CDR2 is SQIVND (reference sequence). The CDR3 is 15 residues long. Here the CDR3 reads CASSIGRRSPRELFF. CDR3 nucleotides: TGTGCCAGTAGTATCGGCAGACGCAGCCCCAGGGAGCTGTTTTTT.

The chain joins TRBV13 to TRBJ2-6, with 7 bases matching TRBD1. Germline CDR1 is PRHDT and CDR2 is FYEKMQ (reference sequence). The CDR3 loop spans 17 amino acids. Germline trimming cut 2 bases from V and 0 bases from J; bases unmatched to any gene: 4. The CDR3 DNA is TGTGCCAGCAGCTTAAAAAAGGGGGCCTCTGGGGCCAACGTCCTGACTTTC. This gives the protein CASSLKKGASGANVLTF.